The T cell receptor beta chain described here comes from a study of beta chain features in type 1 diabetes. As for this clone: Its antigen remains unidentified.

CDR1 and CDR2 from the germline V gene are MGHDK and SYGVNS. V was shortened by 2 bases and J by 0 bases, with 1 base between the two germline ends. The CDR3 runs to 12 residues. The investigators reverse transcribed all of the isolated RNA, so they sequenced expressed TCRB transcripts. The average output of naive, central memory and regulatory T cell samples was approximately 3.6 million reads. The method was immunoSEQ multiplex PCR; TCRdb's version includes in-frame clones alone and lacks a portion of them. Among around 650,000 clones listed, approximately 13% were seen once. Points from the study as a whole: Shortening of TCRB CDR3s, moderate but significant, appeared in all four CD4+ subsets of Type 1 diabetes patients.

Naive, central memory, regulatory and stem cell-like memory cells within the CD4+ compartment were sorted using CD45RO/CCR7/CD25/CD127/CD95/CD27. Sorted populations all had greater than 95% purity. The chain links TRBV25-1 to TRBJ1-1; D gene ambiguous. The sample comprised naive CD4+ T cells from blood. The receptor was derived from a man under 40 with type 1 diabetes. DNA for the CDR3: TGTGCCAGCAGTGAACTGAACACTGAAGCTTTCTTT. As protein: CASSELNTEAFF.